This TCR beta chain was sequenced in a study of Graves' ophthalmopathy and Graves' hyperthyroidism. The CDR3 length is 14 residues. Germline CDR1 reads KGHDR; CDR2 reads SFDVKD. Having ophthalmopathy, the donors showed moderate-to-severe activity, CAS ≥3 and NOSPECS ≥4, with disease lasting under 3 months. Comments on this clonotype: Its antigen is still unknown. Germline and junction disagree at one end, which may indicate a read error.

Findings and limits, study-wide: Ophthalmopathy progression prediction by the model yielded a sensitivity of 55% to 71% and a specificity of roughly 72%. Discrimination between ophthalmopathy and stable hyperthyroidism by a 13-signature model showed 87.88% sensitivity and almost 83% specificity.

Amplification from RNA transcripts yielded the TCR beta CDR3 regions. The authors performed first-round RT-PCR with HTBI primers and then a second-round multiplex PCR. Each CDR3 protein is one row after TCRdb ran MiXCR on the multiplex PCR reads. This table has about 700,000 distinct CDR3 sequences, roughly 41% appearing once. J is TRBJ1-5 and V is TRBV24-1; D gene ambiguous. Sequencing used peripheral blood. The sequence derives from an adult man with Graves' ophthalmopathy. CDR3 region: CASSHIEGNQPQHF. For the CDR3, the DNA is TGTGCCAGCAGTCACATCGAAGGCAATCAGCCCCAGCATTTT.